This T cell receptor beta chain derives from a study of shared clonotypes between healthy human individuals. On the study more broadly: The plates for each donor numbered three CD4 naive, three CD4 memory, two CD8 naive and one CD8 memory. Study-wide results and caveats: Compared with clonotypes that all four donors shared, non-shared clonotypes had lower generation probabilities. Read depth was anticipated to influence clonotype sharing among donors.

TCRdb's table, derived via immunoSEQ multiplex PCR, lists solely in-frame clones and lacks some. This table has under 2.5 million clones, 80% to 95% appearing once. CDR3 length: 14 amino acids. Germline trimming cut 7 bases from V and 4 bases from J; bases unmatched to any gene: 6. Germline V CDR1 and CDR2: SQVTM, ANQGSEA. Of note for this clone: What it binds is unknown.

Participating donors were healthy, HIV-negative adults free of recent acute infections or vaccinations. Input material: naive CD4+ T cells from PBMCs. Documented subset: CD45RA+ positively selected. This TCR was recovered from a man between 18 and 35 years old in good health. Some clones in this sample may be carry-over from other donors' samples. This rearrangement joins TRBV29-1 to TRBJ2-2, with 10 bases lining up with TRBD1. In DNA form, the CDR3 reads TGCAGCGCTGGGAGGGACAGGGGCACCGGGGAGCTGTTTTTT. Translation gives CSAGRDRGTGELFF.